These 22 T cell receptor beta chains were all obtained from the same sample, sequenced in a study of T cell repertoires in cytomegalovirus infection. One entry per CDR3 protein, called by TCRdb with MiXCR from the reads. Among hundreds of thousands of distinct CDR3 sequences, about a sixth were seen once, and the ten largest hold 7.5% to 9%. Sequenced material: PBMCs. The source is a human donor in good health (CMV status not recorded). Some clones in this sample may be carry-over from other donors' samples.

This chain uses TRBV20-1 with TRBJ2-3; the match to TRBD2 covers 8 bases. CDR1 is DFQATT and CDR2 is SNEGSKA in the germline V gene (reference sequence). V lost 0 bases to trimming and J lost 1 base; unmatched junction nucleotides: 3. This CDR3 is 15 amino acids long. CDR3 amino acids: CSARDRGRRTDTQYF. The CDR3 DNA reads as TGCAGTGCTAGAGATCGCGGGAGGCGCACAGATACGCAGTATTTT.

This clonotype has only a few counts. The V and J genes are TRBV6-2 or TRBV6-3 and TRBJ2-1, with 7 bases that match TRBD1. V gave up 5 bases and J gave up 4 bases; unmatched junction bases: 14. The germline gives CDR1 MNHEY, CDR2 SVGEGT. This CDR3 has 17 residues. CDR3: CASSSRGTGTEYNEQFF. CDR3 nucleotide sequence: TGTGCCAGCAGTAGCAGGGGGACCGGGACAGAATACAATGAGCAGTTCTTC.

The chain joins TRBV28 to TRBJ2-1; D remains unclear. The length of the CDR3 is 15 residues. Per the germline V gene, CDR1 is MDHEN and CDR2 is SYDVKM. V was trimmed by 3 bases and J by 2 bases, leaving 11 bases between them. This CDR3 is CASSFVGATYNEQFF. As DNA, the CDR3 is TGTGCCAGCAGTTTTGTGGGTGCCACCTACAATGAGCAGTTCTTC.

Ten or more counts support this clonotype. V gene TRBV2 combines with J gene TRBJ1-5, with 7 bases lining up with TRBD1. There are 14 residues in the CDR3. Germline CDR1 SNHLY, CDR2 FYNNEI. V trimming: 3 bases; J trimming: 5 bases; junction bases outside the gene matches: 4. The CDR3 DNA reads as TGTGCCAGCAGTGACGGGACAGACCATCAGCCCCAGCATTTT. Protein sequence: CASSDGTDHQPQHF.

The chain is built from TRBV7-2 and TRBJ2-7; TRBD2 aligns across 10 bases. This CDR3 has 16 amino acids. V shed 11 bases and J 0 bases; nucleotides not matched to a gene: 13. CDR1 and CDR2 from the germline V gene are SGHTA and FQGNSA. CDR3: CAPPPRAGGLSYEQYF. The DNA for the CDR3 is TGTGCCCCCCCCCCCCGAGCGGGAGGGCTCTCCTACGAGCAGTACTTC.

This clonotype occurred a few times. This chain uses TRBV19 with TRBJ1-5; D is unresolved. Germline CDR1 and CDR2: LNHDA and SQIVND (reference sequence). V lost 4 bases and J 8 bases, leaving 9 bases between the germline ends. This CDR3 spans 12 amino acids. CDR3 DNA: TGTGCCAGTAGTACACTTAGCAAGCCCCAGCATTTT. Translating gives CASSTLSKPQHF. The variable domain in full, with the rest retrieved from reference TRBV19 and TRBJ1-5, is DGGITQSPKYLFRKEGQNVTLSCEQNLNHDAMYWYRQDPGQGLRLIYYSQIVNDFQKGDIAEGYSVSREKKESFPLTVTSAQKNPTAFYLCASSTLSKPQHFGDGTRLSIL.

This chain connects TRBV4-1 to TRBJ1-4; D not certain. This CDR3 has 14 residues. Germline V gene lookup returns CDR1 MGHRA and CDR2 YSYEKL. The V and J ends lost 3 bases and 4 bases respectively, with 9 bases between them. CDR3 sequence (DNA): TGCGCCAGCAGCCAGTGGGAGCGTAATGAAAAACTGTTTTTT. It codes for CASSQWERNEKLFF.

The rearrangement uses TRBV7-9 and TRBJ1-4; D not resolved. The CDR3 has 15 amino acids. CDR1 is SEHNR and CDR2 is FQNEAQ in the germline V gene (reference sequence). The V end lost 3 bases, the J end lost 5 bases, and 13 bases lay between the germline ends. Here the CDR3 DNA reads TGTGCCAGCAGCTTTATCCCTCCCCCCAATGAAAAACTGTTTTTT. As protein: CASSFIPPPNEKLFF.

The CDR3, as DNA: TGTGCCAGCAGTCCCGGGACCCGGGATACGCAGTATTTT. It is translated as CASSPGTRDTQYF. The chain is built from TRBV12-3 or TRBV12-4 and TRBJ2-3; either TRBD1 or TRBD2 may supply D (5 bases each). Deletions cut 5 bases from V and 6 bases from J, with 12 bases between. The CDR3 is 13 amino acids.

This clonotype was seen many times. The rearrangement uses TRBV10-3 and TRBJ1-1, with 9 bases lining up with TRBD1. CDR1 is ENHRY and CDR2 is SYGVKD in the germline V gene. CDR3 length: 15 residues. J was trimmed by 1 base and V by 6 bases; bases with no gene match: 6. The CDR3 DNA follows: TGTGCCATCAGACCGACAGGGGGATGGAACACTGAAGCTTTCTTT. This encodes CAIRPTGGWNTEAFF.

The table lists this clonotype with a few counts. V usage is TRBV4-1 and J usage is TRBJ1-2; D is perhaps TRBD1 (5 bases). V shed 2 bases and J shed 4 bases, with 20 bases lying between them. Germline lookup yields CDR1 MGHRA and CDR2 YSYEKL. This CDR3 comprises 17 residues. Here the CDR3 DNA reads TGCGCCAGCAGCCAAACCCCGCCGGGACGGGGAGTCTATGGCTACACCTTC. It encodes CASSQTPPGRGVYGYTF.

This clonotype has a count of ten or more. The chain uses TRBV7-2 and TRBJ2-1, with TRBD1 as a possible D gene (6 bases). The V end was cut by 6 bases, the J end by 4 bases, with 13 bases between. The germline gives CDR1 SGHTA, CDR2 FQGNSA. CDR3 length: 14 residues. The DNA of the CDR3 is TGTGCCAGCAGACCTTCGGACAGATACAATGAGCAGTTCTTC. Amino acid sequence: CASRPSDRYNEQFF.

This chain links TRBV7-6 with TRBJ2-1; D possibly uses TRBD1 or TRBD2 (5 bases each). CDR1 and CDR2 (germline): SGHVS, FNYEAQ. The CDR3 length is 19 residues. V was cut by 5 bases and J by 3 bases, with 26 bases left in between. CDR3 DNA sequence: TGTGCCAGCAGCGGGCCCAGATCAGGGCCTCCGAGGGGCTACAATGAGCAGTTCTTC. This sequence encodes CASSGPRSGPPRGYNEQFF. Drawing the rest from reference TRBV7-6 and TRBJ2-1, the complete variable domain is GAGVSQSPRYKVTKRGQDVALRCDPISGHVSLYWYRQALGQGPEFLTYFNYEAQQDKSGLPNDRFSAERPEGSISTLTIQRTEQRDSAMYRCASSGPRSGPPRGYNEQFFGPGTRLTVL.

This rearrangement joins TRBV7-9 to TRBJ2-3, with D possibly matching TRBD1 (6 bases). From germline, CDR1 is SEHNR and CDR2 FQNEAQ (reference sequence). There are 16 residues in the CDR3. V lost 4 bases and J 0 bases, leaving 14 bases between the germline ends. CDR3 bases: TGTGCCAGCAGCTACCGGAGACAGGCTAGCACAGATACGCAGTATTTT. It codes for CASSYRRQASTDTQYF.

V is TRBV10-3 and J is TRBJ1-5; D uncertain. This CDR3 contains 12 residues. Germline V gives CDR1 ENHRY, CDR2 SYGVKD. Between the trimmed V and J ends, which lost 3 bases and 4 bases, there was a span of 4 bases. CDR3 bases: TGTGCCATCAGTGACCCTAATCAGCCCCAGCATTTT. This translates into CAISDPNQPQHF.

This clonotype has only a few counts. The V and J genes are TRBV6-1 and TRBJ1-6; D call uncertain. The CDR3 is 13 amino acids. Deletions cut 3 bases from V and 9 bases from J, with 9 bases between. Per germline, CDR1 MNHNS and CDR2 SASEGT. CDR3 residues: CASSERRSSPLHF. The CDR3 DNA follows: TGTGCCAGCAGTGAGCGGAGGAGTTCACCCCTCCACTTT.

J is TRBJ2-1 and V is TRBV7-8; D unresolved. CDR3 length equals 14 residues. Per germline, CDR1 SGHVS and CDR2 FQNEAQ. V gave up 5 bases and J gave up 8 bases, with 16 bases separating them. The CDR3 DNA follows: TGTGCCAGCAGCCAAATCTCCGGTCTTTATGAGCAGTTCTTC. Translating it yields CASSQISGLYEQFF.

The chain employs TRBV6-6 and TRBJ1-6; D not certain. V was shortened by 4 bases and J by 6 bases, with 10 bases between the two germline ends. Per germline, CDR1 MNHNY and CDR2 SVGAGI (reference sequence). The CDR3 has 14 amino acids. This chain's CDR3 is CASSSGPFNSPLHF. In DNA, the CDR3 is TGTGCCAGCAGTTCCGGACCATTTAATTCACCCCTCCACTTT.

By share of the sample, this clonotype is medium-sized. The rearrangement uses TRBV7-2 and TRBJ1-3; no definite D call. Germline-derived CDR1 and CDR2 are SGHTA and FQGNSA. This CDR3 comprises 15 residues. V lost 5 bases and J lost 0, with 11 bases in between. The CDR3 nucleotides read TGTGCCAGCAGCGAAGACTTCCACTCTGGAAACACCATATATTTT. Its protein is CASSEDFHSGNTIYF.

The chain links TRBV7-2 to TRBJ2-5; TRBD1 aligns across 10 bases. V was clipped by 4 bases and J by 4 bases; unmatched bases: 0. Germline-derived CDR1 and CDR2 are SGHTA and FQGNSA. The CDR3 covers 13 residues. CDR3 nucleotides: TGTGCCAGCAGCTGGGACAGGGGAGAGACCCAGTACTTC. This sequence encodes CASSWDRGETQYF.

This clonotype turned up a few times. The chain combines TRBV5-1 with TRBJ1-2; unclear D gene. Trimming stripped 3 bases from V and 4 bases from J, with 16 bases between. This CDR3 spans 15 amino acids. CDR1 is SGHRS, CDR2 YFSETQ, per germline. The CDR3: CASSSDPGQPYGYTF. The CDR3 bases are TGCGCCAGCAGCTCGGACCCCGGGCAGCCCTATGGCTACACCTTC.

This clonotype was recorded many times. The V call is TRBV7-2, the J call TRBJ2-6; TRBD2 matches 7 bases. Losses at the gene ends were 5 bases for V and 2 bases for J; bases not matched to a gene: 3. Looked up from germline, CDR1 is SGHTA and CDR2 is FQGNSA. This CDR3 region has 15 residues. The CDR3 sequence is CASSPGGPGANVLTF. DNA for the CDR3: TGTGCCAGCAGCCCGGGGGGACCTGGGGCCAACGTCCTGACTTTC.